The next 7 T cell receptor beta chains were all read from a single sample in a study of identical twins. Each CDR3 protein gets one entry after TCRdb re-called the 5' RACE reads with MiXCR. The sample contains just under 650,000 distinct CDR3 sequences, about 7% of which appear only once. The data also belong to a second study, concerning yellow fever vaccine responses in identical twins.

Material: PBMCs. Receptors originate from a woman aged 18 to 35 in good health.

Concerning this clonotype itself: One end of the junction varies from germline; a read error may be responsible. The chain links TRBV3-1 to TRBJ1-3; D ambiguous. The CDR3 loop spans 14 amino acids. Germline lookup yields CDR1 LGHDT and CDR2 YNNKEL (reference sequence). In nucleotides, the CDR3 is TGTGCCAGCAGCCAAGCCAGTGTTGGAAACAGCATATATTTT. Protein: CASSQASVGNSIYF.

This clonotype was seen ten or more times. V and J are TRBV5-1 and TRBJ2-7, with D perhaps TRBD1 or TRBD2 (7 bases each). Germline V gives CDR1 SGHRS, CDR2 YFSETQ. Trimming shortened V by 4 bases and J by 6 bases, and 14 bases separated the two germline ends. The CDR3 is 13 residues long. CDR3 DNA sequence: TGCGCCAGCAGCGAATCAGGGGGGGGCGAGCAGTACGTC. It encodes CASSESGGGEQYV.

This clonotype was counted ten times or more. The rearrangement links TRBV21-1 to TRBJ2-4; the table's D call, TRBD1, has no DNA check behind it. TRBV21-1 is described as a pseudogene. There are 21 residues in the CDR3. The CDR3 loop is CASSKSNCGTVDLLAKNIQYF. The CDR3 coding sequence is TGTGCCAGCAGCAAATCCAACTGCGGGACAGTCGACCTTCTAGCCAAAAACATTCAGTACTTC.

There are a few counts of this clonotype. The CDR3 region is CASSYGTGVYGYTF. DNA of the CDR3: TGTGCCAGCAGCTACGGGACAGGGGTGTATGGCTACACCTTC. The gene calls are TRBV11-2 and TRBJ1-2; 10 bases agree with TRBD1. V shed 4 bases, J shed 5 bases, and the junction held 4 bases outside the gene matches. Germline V gene lookup returns CDR1 SGHAT and CDR2 FQNNGV. This CDR3 spans 14 amino acids.

The chain links TRBV19 to TRBJ2-1, with 9 bases that match TRBD2. The length of the CDR3 is 13 residues. The junction had 1 base not matched to a gene; V was cut back by 1 base and J by 9 bases. Germline lookup yields CDR1 LNHDA and CDR2 SQIVND (reference sequence). The CDR3 loop reads CASSIVGLAEQFF. CDR3 DNA sequence: TGTGCCAGTAGTATAGTGGGACTAGCTGAGCAGTTCTTC.

This clonotype turned up a few times. This sequence joins TRBV18 and TRBJ2-6; TRBD1 is a possible D gene (6 bases). V dropped 3 bases and J dropped 0 bases, with 21 bases sitting between them. The CDR3 length is 20 residues. Looked up from germline, CDR1 is KGHSH and CDR2 is LQKENI. The CDR3: CASSPRQKLDRSSGANVLTF. In DNA, the CDR3 is TGTGCCAGCTCACCCCGTCAAAAATTGGACAGAAGCTCTGGGGCCAACGTCCTGACTTTC.

This clonotype was counted only a few times. At one end the junction does not follow the germline gene, possibly because of a read error. This chain connects TRBV7-9 to TRBJ2-1; TRBD1 matches at 11 bases. The CDR3 consists of 13 residues. CDR1 is SEHNR, CDR2 FQNEAQ, per germline (reference sequence). DNA of the CDR3: TGTGCCAGCAGCCCCCGCTGGGACAGGGGGATCATCTTC. Its protein is CASSPRWDRGIIF.